The source of this T cell receptor beta chain is a study of cytomegalovirus exposure and HLA in healthy donors. The length of the CDR3 is 16 residues. CDR1 is SGHTA and CDR2 is FQGNSA in the germline V gene. With 5 bases clipped from V and 3 bases from J, the junction kept 7 bases outside the gene matches. Primers: 60 Vbeta forward and 13 Jbeta reverse. The table came from immunoSEQ multiplex PCR; TCRdb's copy has only in-frame clones and leaves some out. The table has some 40,000 clones, roughly 50% seen once. This clonotype was obtained from a woman between 40 and 50 years old in good health and CMV-seropositive. This chain links TRBV7-2 with TRBJ2-2; 9 bases match TRBD1. The sequencing sample was made of PBMCs. CDR3 region: CASSIKQGAYTGELFF. Here the CDR3 DNA reads TGTGCCAGCAGCATCAAACAGGGGGCGTACACCGGGGAGCTGTTTTTT.